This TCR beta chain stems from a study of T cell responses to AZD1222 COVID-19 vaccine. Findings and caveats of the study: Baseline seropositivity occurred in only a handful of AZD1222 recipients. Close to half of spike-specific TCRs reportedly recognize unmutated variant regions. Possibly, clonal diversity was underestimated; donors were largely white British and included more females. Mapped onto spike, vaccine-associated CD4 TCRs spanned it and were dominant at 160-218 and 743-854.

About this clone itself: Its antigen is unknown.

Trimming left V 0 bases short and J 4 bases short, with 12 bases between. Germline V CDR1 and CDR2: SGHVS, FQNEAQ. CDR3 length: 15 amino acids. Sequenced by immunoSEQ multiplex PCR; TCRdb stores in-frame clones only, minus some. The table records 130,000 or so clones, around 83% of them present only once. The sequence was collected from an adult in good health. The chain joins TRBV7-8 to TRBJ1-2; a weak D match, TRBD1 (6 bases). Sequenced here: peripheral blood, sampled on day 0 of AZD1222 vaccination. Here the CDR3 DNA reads TGTGCCAGCAGCTTAGCGGGCGGACAGCTCTATGGCTACACCTTC. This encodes CASSLAGGQLYGYTF.